What follows are 26 T cell receptor beta chains derived from one specimen sequenced in a study of T cells expressing NK-cell markers. TCRdb re-called the 5' RACE reads and catalogs CDR3 proteins one per entry, DNA excluded. With some 600,000 distinct CDR3 sequences in the sample, the ten largest clones hold less than 4.5%. The specimen sequenced was blood T cells: a sorted CD56 or NKG2C T cell subset, CD4+ or CD8+ T cells, or bulk PBMC T cells (not recorded which). These receptors were obtained from a young man in good health.

V usage is TRBV6-5 and J usage is TRBJ1-5. The CDR3 has 12 residues. Per germline, CDR1 MNHEY and CDR2 SVGAGI. The CDR3 reads CASSYSGGPQHF.

The chain carries TRBV4-3 and TRBJ2-3; TCRdb outputs TRBD1, but without DNA this stays unchecked. Per the germline V gene, CDR1 is LGHNA and CDR2 is YSLEER. This CDR3 has 17 amino acids. CDR3 residues: CASSQGWTGRKGDTQYF.

This chain connects TRBV6-2 or TRBV6-3 to TRBJ2-2; TCRdb proposes TRBD2, but this gene call is untestable without DNA. This CDR3 is built from 17 residues. The germline gives CDR1 MNHEY, CDR2 SVGEGT. The CDR3 is CASSYPSSGENTGELFF.

This rearrangement joins TRBV10-3 to TRBJ2-1; the D call of TRBD2 rests on TCRdb alone, since no DNA is present to check it. CDR1 ENHRY and CDR2 SYGVKD come from the germline V gene. The CDR3 runs to 15 residues. CDR3 residues: CAISAQLAGEGEQFF.

V gene TRBV20-1 combines with J gene TRBJ2-1; the TCRdb call, TRBD2, lacks DNA for checking. CDR1 and CDR2 from the germline V gene are DFQATT and SNEGSKA (reference sequence). This CDR3 is built from 20 residues. The CDR3 loop reads CSARDRPSGYRSSSYNEQFF.

This chain links TRBV5-6 with TRBJ2-5; the D call from TCRdb, TRBD1, cannot be confirmed without DNA. This CDR3 comprises 16 residues. Germline V gene data show CDR1 as SGHDT and CDR2 as YYEEEE. The CDR3 sequence is CASSLGVIGAAETQYF.

The rearrangement uses TRBV29-1 and TRBJ2-1; the D call of TRBD2 rests on TCRdb alone, since no DNA is present to check it. There are 17 residues in the CDR3. Per germline, CDR1 SQVTM and CDR2 ANQGSEA. The CDR3 sequence: CSVDPSVFSSSYNEQFF.

This sequence joins TRBV28 and TRBJ2-3; without DNA, the TCRdb call of TRBD1 cannot be checked. The CDR3 length is 14 residues. Germline V lookup: CDR1 MDHEN, CDR2 SYDVKM. The CDR3 sequence: CASSLPLVVSTQYF.

This chain connects TRBV5-1 to TRBJ2-5; TCRdb's assignment of TRBD2 cannot be checked, as there is no DNA. CDR3 length: 16 residues. Germline lookup yields CDR1 SGHRS and CDR2 YFSETQ. The CDR3 spells CASSPGGAGRQETQYF.

The rearrangement links TRBV6-5 to TRBJ1-1. The CDR3 has 15 residues. Germline V gene sequence: CDR1 MNHEY, CDR2 SVGAGI. The CDR3 sequence is CASSYSIGLKTEAFF.

The rearrangement joins TRBV28 to TRBJ2-1; the D call of TRBD1 rests on TCRdb alone, since no DNA is present to check it. The CDR3 extends over 13 amino acids. In germline, CDR1 is MDHEN, CDR2 SYDVKM. CDR3 in amino acids: CASSPPHRPEQFF.

The chain couples TRBV29-1 to TRBJ2-6. Germline CDR1 SQVTM, CDR2 ANQGSEA. The CDR3 contains 12 residues. The CDR3 region is CSVILVANVLTF.

V usage is TRBV7-8 and J usage is TRBJ2-1. The germline V gene encodes CDR1 SGHVS and CDR2 FQNEAQ. This CDR3 spans 15 amino acids. CDR3 region: CASSLGDFTYNEQFF. The whole variable domain, remainder taken from reference TRBV7-8 and TRBJ2-1, is GAGVSQSPRYKVAKRGQDVALRCDPISGHVSLFWYQQALGQGPEFLTYFQNEAQLDKSGLPSDRFFAERPEGSVSTLKIQRTQQEDSAVYLCASSLGDFTYNEQFFGPGTRLTVL.

The chain uses TRBV27 and TRBJ1-2; TCRdb's D call, TRBD1, is unchecked because there is no DNA. The CDR3 sequence is 14 residues long. In germline, CDR1 is MNHEY, CDR2 SMNVEV (reference sequence). Here the CDR3 reads CASSSRGGNYGYTF.

The chain carries TRBV12-3 or TRBV12-4 and TRBJ2-1; the TRBD2 assignment by TCRdb is unverifiable without DNA. The CDR3 extends over 14 amino acids. Here the CDR3 reads CASSYRREWHEQFF.

The chain recombines TRBV29-1 with TRBJ2-1; TCRdb's D gene call, TRBD1, goes unchecked for lack of DNA. The CDR3 is 14 residues long. Germline lookup yields CDR1 SQVTM and CDR2 ANQGSEA. This CDR3 reads CSVSHQGRYNEQFF.

The chain is built from TRBV20-1 and TRBJ2-3; the D call of TRBD1 rests on TCRdb alone, since no DNA is present to check it. The CDR3 runs 14 residues. CDR1 is DFQATT and CDR2 is SNEGSKA in the germline V gene (reference sequence). The chain's CDR3 is CSTLGQHSTDTQYF.

The chain couples TRBV7-9 to TRBJ2-2; the TRBD1 assignment by TCRdb is unverifiable without DNA. This CDR3 has 14 amino acids. Germline assignment: CDR1 SEHNR and CDR2 FQNEAQ (reference sequence). The CDR3 sequence: CASRPVAVTGELFF.

The chain joins TRBV10-3 to TRBJ2-5; lacking DNA, the TRBD1 call made by TCRdb goes unchecked. Germline assignment: CDR1 ENHRY and CDR2 SYGVKD. This CDR3 has 13 residues. The CDR3 spells CAIQRGGQETQYF.

The chain is built from TRBV9 and TRBJ2-1; TCRdb designates TRBD1, a call that cannot be tested without DNA. This CDR3 is built from 12 residues. Germline CDR1 reads SGDLS; CDR2 reads YYNGEE. CDR3 amino acids: CASSDRGGEQFF.

The chain joins TRBV7-9 to TRBJ2-1; the TCRdb call, TRBD2, lacks DNA for checking. The CDR3 contains 12 residues. The germline gives CDR1 SEHNR, CDR2 FQNEAQ (reference sequence). The CDR3 protein is CASSLKREGQFF.

This chain joins TRBV5-1 and TRBJ1-1; the TRBD1 assignment by TCRdb is unverifiable without DNA. The germline CDR1 and CDR2 sequences are SGHRS and YFSETQ. The CDR3 runs 14 residues. The CDR3 sequence: CASSLSSGGTEAFF.

This chain links TRBV7-2 with TRBJ1-2; TCRdb proposes TRBD1, but this gene call is untestable without DNA. CDR1 is SGHTA, CDR2 FQGNSA, per germline. This CDR3 is 16 amino acids long. Here the CDR3 reads CASSPQRAGRGGGYTF.

This rearrangement joins TRBV20-1 to TRBJ2-4; TCRdb picks TRBD1, but there is no DNA to check that call. Germline assignment: CDR1 DFQATT and CDR2 SNEGSKA (reference sequence). The CDR3 is 16 amino acids. The CDR3: CSAVPWGEGAKNIQYF.

The gene calls are TRBV9 and TRBJ2-4; absent DNA, TCRdb's TRBD1 call cannot be checked. The CDR3 is 15 residues long. Germline loops: CDR1 SGDLS, CDR2 YYNGEE. The CDR3 is CASSFMDRDFDIQYF.

This chain connects TRBV20-1 to TRBJ1-4; without DNA, the TCRdb call of TRBD1 cannot be checked. Germline V gene lookup returns CDR1 DFQATT and CDR2 SNEGSKA (reference sequence). This CDR3 is built from 14 residues. The CDR3 sequence is CSAAAGGINEKLFF.